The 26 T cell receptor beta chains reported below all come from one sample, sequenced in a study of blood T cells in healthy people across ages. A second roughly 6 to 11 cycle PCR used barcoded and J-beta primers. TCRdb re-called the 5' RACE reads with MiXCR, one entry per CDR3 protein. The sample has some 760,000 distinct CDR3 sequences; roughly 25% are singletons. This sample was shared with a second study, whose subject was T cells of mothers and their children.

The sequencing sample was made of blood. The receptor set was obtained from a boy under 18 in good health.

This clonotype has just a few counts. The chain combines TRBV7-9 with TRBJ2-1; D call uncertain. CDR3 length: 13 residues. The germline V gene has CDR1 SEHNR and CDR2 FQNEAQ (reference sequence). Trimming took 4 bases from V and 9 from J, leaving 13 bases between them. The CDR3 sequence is CASSSPVRSEQFF. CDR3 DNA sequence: TGTGCCAGCAGCTCCCCTGTAAGGAGTGAGCAGTTCTTC.

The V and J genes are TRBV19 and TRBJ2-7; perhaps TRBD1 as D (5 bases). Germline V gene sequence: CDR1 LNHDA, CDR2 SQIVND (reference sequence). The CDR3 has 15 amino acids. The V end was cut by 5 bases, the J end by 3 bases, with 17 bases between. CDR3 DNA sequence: TGTGCCAGTAGTTTGACCCAGGGTGATGGCTACGAGCAGTACTTC. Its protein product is CASSLTQGDGYEQYF.

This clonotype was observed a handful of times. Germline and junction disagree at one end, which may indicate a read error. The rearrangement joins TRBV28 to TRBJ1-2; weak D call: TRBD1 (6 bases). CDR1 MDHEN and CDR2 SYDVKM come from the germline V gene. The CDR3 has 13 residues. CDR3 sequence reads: CASWNRALYDYTF. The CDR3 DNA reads TGTGCCAGCTGGAACAGGGCCCTCTATGACTACACCTTC.

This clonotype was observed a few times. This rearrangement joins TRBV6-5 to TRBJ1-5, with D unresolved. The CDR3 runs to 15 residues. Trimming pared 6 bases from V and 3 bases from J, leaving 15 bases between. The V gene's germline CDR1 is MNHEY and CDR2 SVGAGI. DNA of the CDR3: TGTGCCAGCAGCCGCCGGCAGAGGGACAATCAGCCCCAGCATTTT. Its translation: CASSRRQRDNQPQHF.

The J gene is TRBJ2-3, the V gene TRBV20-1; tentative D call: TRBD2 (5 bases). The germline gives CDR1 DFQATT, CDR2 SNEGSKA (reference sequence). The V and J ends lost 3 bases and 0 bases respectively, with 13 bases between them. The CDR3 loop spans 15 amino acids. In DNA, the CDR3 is TGCAGTGCTAGGGGAACTAGGAGGAGCACAGATACGCAGTATTTT. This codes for CSARGTRRSTDTQYF.

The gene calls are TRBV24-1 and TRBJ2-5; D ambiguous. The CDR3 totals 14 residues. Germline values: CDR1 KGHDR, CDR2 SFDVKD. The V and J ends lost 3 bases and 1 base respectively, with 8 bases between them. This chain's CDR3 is CATSDLDGQETQYF. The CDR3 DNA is TGTGCCACCAGTGATCTGGACGGCCAAGAGACCCAGTACTTC.

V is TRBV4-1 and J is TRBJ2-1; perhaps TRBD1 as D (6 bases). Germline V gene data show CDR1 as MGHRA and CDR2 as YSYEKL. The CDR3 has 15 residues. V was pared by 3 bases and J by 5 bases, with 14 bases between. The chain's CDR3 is CASSHSDSIDNEQFF. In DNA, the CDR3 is TGCGCCAGCAGCCATTCGGACAGTATCGACAATGAGCAGTTCTTC.

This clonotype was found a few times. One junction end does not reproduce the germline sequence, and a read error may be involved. CDR3 region: CASRDTSGPYNEQFF. Written as DNA, the CDR3 is TGTGCTAGCAGGGATACTAGCGGGCCGTACAATGAGCAGTTCTTC. The V gene is TRBV2, the J gene TRBJ2-1; 9 nucleotides line up with TRBD2. The CDR3 loop spans 15 amino acids. Per the germline V gene, CDR1 is SNHLY and CDR2 is FYNNEI. The variable domain in full, with the rest retrieved from reference TRBV2 and TRBJ2-1, is EPEVTQTPSHQVTQMGQEVILRCVPISNHLYFYWYRQILGQKVEFLVSFYNNEISEKSEIFDDQFSVERPDGSNFTLKIRSTKLEDSAMYFCASRDTSGPYNEQFFGPGTRLTVL.

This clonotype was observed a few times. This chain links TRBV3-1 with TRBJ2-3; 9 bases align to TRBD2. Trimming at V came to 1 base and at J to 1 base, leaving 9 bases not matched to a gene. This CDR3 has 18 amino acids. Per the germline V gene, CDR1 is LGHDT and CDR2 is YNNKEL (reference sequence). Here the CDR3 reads CASSQGIRTSAGTDTQYF. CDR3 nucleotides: TGTGCCAGCAGCCAAGGGATTCGGACTAGCGCGGGCACAGATACGCAGTATTTT.

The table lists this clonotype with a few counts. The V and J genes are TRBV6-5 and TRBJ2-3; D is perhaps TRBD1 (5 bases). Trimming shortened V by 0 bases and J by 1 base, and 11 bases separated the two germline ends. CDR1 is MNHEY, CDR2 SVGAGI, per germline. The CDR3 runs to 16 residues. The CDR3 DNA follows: TGTGCCAGCAGTTACTCCCCATCGACAGGCACAGATACGCAGTATTTT. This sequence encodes CASSYSPSTGTDTQYF.

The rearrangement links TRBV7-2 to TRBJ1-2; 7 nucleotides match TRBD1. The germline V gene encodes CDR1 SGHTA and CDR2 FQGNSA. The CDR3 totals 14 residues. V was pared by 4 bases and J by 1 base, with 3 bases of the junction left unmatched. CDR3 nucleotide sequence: TGTGCCAGCAGCTCGAACAGGGGTAACTATGGCTACACCTTC. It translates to CASSSNRGNYGYTF.

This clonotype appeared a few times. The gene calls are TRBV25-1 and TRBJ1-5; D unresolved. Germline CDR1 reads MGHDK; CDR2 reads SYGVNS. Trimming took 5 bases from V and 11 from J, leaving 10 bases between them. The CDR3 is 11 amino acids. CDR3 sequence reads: CASSKPETQHF. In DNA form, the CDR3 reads TGTGCCAGCAGTAAACCAGAAACCCAGCATTTT.

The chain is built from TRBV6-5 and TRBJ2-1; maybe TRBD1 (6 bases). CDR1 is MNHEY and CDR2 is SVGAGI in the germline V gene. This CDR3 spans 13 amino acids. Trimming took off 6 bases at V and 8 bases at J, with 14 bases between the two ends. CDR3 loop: CASSDTGYHEQFF. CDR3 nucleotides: TGTGCCAGCAGCGATACAGGGTACCATGAGCAGTTCTTC.

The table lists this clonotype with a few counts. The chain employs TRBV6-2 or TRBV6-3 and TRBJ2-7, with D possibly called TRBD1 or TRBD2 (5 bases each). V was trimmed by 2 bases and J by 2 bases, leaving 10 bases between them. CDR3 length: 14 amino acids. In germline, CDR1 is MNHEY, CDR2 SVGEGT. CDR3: CASSYLGVTYEQYF. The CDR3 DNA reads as TGTGCCAGCAGTTACCTGGGGGTGACCTACGAGCAGTACTTC.

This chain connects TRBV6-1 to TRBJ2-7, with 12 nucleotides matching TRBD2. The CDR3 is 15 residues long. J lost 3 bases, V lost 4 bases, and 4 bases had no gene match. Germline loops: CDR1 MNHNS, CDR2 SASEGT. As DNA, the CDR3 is TGTGCCAGCAGTGGGGTGACTAGCGGGAGCTACGAGCAGTACTTC. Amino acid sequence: CASSGVTSGSYEQYF.

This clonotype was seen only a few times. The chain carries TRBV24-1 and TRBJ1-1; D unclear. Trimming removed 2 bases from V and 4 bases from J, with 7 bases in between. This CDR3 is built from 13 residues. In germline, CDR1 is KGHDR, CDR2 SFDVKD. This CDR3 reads CATSDWSSTEAFF. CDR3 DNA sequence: TGTGCCACCAGTGATTGGAGCAGCACTGAAGCTTTCTTT.

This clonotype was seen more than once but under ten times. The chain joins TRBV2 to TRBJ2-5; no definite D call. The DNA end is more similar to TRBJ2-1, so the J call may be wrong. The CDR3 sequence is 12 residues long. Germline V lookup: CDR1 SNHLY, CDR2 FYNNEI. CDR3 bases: TGTGCCAGCAGTGAGGGCCCCAATGAGCAGTTCTTC. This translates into CASSEGPNEQFF.

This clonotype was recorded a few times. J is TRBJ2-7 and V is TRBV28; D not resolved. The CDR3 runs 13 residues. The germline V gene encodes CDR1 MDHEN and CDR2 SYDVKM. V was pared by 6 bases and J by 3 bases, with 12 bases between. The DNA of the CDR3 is TGTGCCAGCAGGACGACACAAAGCTACGAGCAGTACTTC. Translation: CASRTTQSYEQYF.

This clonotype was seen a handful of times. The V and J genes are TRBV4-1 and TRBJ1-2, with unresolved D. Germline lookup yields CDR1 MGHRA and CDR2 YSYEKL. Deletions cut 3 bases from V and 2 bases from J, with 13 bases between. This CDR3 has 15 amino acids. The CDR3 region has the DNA TGCGCCAGCAGCCACAAGCTCGAGGGAAACTATGGCTACACCTTC. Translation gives CASSHKLEGNYGYTF.

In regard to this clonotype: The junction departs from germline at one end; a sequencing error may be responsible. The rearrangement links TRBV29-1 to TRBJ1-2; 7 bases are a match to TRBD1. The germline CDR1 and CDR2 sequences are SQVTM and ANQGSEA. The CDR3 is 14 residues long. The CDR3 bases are TGCAGCGTTGATATTGAGGGGGCGAACTGTGGCTACACCTTC. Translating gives CSVDIEGANCGYTF. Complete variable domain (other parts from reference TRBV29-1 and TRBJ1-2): SAVISQKPSRDICQRGTSLTIQCQVDSQVTMMFWYRQQPGQSLTLIATANQGSEATYESGFVIDKFPISRPNLTFSTLTVSNMSPEDSSIYLCSVDIEGANCGYTFGSGTRLTVV.

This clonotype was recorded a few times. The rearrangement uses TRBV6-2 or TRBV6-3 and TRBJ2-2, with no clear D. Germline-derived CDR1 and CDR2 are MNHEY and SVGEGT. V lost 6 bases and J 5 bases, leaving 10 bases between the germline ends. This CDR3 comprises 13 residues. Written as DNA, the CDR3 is TGTGCCAGCAGCCCTGGGGTTACCGGGGAGCTGTTTTTT. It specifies CASSPGVTGELFF.

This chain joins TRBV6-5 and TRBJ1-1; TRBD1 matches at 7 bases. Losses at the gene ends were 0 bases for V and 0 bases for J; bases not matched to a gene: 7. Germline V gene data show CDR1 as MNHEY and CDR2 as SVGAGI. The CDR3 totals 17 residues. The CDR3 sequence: CASSYSGGTAMNTEAFF. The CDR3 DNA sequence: TGTGCCAGCAGTTACTCGGGTGGGACAGCCATGAACACTGAAGCTTTCTTT.

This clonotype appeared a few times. CDR3 protein: CASSWGEVMNTEAFF. The CDR3 region has the DNA TGTGCCAGCAGCTGGGGGGAGGTGATGAACACTGAAGCTTTCTTT. The chain recombines TRBV5-6 with TRBJ1-1; TRBD1 might be the D (5 bases). V lost 3 bases and J lost 0, with 12 bases in between. This CDR3 is built from 15 residues. The V gene's germline CDR1 is SGHDT and CDR2 YYEEEE.

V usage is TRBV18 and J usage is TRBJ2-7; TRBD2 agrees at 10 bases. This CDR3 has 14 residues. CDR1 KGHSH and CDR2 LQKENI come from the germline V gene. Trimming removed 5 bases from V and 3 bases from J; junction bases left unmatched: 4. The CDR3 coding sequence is TGTGCCAGCTCAACTAGCGGGATTAGCTACGAGCAGTACTTC. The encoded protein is CASSTSGISYEQYF.

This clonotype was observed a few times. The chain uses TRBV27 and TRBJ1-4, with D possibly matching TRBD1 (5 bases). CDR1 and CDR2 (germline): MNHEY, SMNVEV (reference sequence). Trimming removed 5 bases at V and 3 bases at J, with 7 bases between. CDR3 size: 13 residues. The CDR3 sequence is CASSTGPNEKLFF. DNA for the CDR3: TGTGCCAGCAGTACGGGGCCTAATGAAAAACTGTTTTTT.

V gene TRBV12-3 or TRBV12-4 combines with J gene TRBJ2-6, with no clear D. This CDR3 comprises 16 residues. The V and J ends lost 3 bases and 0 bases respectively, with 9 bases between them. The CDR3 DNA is TGTGCCAGCAGTTTGAGCCCCATCTCTGGGGCCAACGTCCTGACTTTC. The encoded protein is CASSLSPISGANVLTF.